This T cell receptor beta chain is drawn from a study of cytomegalovirus exposure and HLA in healthy donors. At the level of the study: Of all 400 or so donors who were genotyped, roughly 83% belonged to the Caucasian-associated ancestry cluster. The study's findings and limits: A later analysis linked fewer than 20,000 TCR beta sequences to HLA alleles at 0.05 false discovery rate.

About this clone: Its antigen is unknown.

13 Jbeta primers and 60 Vbeta primers were used for the PCR. The method was immunoSEQ multiplex PCR; TCRdb's version includes in-frame clones alone and lacks a portion of them. The sample has approximately 200,000 clones, around 80% seen once; the top ten hold about a sixth. Germline lookup yields CDR1 LNHDA and CDR2 SQIVND (reference sequence). This CDR3 has 17 amino acids. V was pared by 3 bases and J by 2 bases, with 9 bases of the junction left unmatched. The V call is TRBV19, the J call TRBJ2-1, with TRBD2 matching over 8 bases. The sample comprised PBMCs. The sequence was obtained from a man aged 40-49 years in good health and CMV-seronegative. The CDR3 coding sequence is TGTGCCAGTAGTATTAGAGTAGCGGGGAAACCCTACAATGAGCAGTTCTTC. Protein sequence: CASSIRVAGKPYNEQFF.